This T cell receptor beta chain derives from a study of cytomegalovirus exposure and HLA in healthy donors. Study-level findings and limits: In a later analysis, productive TCRs from donors in an Asian-associated ancestry cluster reportedly carried fewer N-insertions than the cohort mean.

In this sample, this clone turned up once. Its antigen is unknown. V dropped 5 bases and J dropped 4 bases, with 8 bases sitting between them. The CDR3 runs to 13 residues. The germline CDR1 and CDR2 sequences are SGHTA and FQGTGA. Nominal health characterized the donors when sampled, though unrecorded immune exposures were likely. PCR used 60 Vbeta primers and 13 Jbeta primers. Clones were sequenced by immunoSEQ multiplex PCR, and TCRdb holds only the in-frame ones, with some missing. The sample records 95,000 to 100,000 clones, more than 80% being singletons. The sample comprised PBMCs. The sequence was obtained from a man aged 25-45 years in good health and CMV-seronegative. The chain links TRBV7-3 to TRBJ2-2, with TRBD1 as a possible D gene (5 bases). Here the CDR3 reads CASSRTPTGELFF. As DNA, the CDR3 is TGTGCCAGCAGCCGGACACCCACCGGGGAGCTGTTTTTT.